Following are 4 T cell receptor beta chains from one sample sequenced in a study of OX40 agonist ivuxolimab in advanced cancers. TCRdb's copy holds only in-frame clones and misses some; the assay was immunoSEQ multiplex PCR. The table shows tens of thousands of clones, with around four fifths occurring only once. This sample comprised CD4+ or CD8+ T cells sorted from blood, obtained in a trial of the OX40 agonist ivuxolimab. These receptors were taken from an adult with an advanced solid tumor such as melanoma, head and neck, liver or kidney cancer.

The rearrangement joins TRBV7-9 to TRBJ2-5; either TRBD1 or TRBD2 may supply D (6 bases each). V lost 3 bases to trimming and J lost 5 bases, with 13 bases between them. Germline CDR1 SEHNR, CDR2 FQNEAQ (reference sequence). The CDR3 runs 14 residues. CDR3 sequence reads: CASSFGGGRETQYF. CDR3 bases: TGTGCCAGCAGCTTCGGGGGCGGAAGGGAGACCCAGTACTTC. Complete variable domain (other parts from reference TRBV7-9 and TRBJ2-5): DTGVSQNPRHKITKRGQNVTFRCDPISEHNRLYWYRQTLGQGPEFLTYFQNEAQLEKSRLLSDRFSAERPKGSFSTLEIQRTEQGDSAMYLCASSFGGGRETQYFGPGTRLLVL.

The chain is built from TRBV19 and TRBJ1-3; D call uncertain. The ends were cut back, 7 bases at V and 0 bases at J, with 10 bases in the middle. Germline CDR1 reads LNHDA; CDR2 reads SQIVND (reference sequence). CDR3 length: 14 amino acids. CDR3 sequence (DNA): TGTGCCAGTAAAAAGTGGGGCTCTGGAAACACCATATATTTT. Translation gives CASKKWGSGNTIYF.

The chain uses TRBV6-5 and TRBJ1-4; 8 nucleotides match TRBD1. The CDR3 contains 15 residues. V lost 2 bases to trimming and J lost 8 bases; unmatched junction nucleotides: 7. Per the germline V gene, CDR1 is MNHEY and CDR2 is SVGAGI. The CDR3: CASSYSGTGREKLFF. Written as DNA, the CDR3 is TGTGCCAGCAGTTACAGTGGGACAGGTCGCGAAAAACTGTTTTTT.

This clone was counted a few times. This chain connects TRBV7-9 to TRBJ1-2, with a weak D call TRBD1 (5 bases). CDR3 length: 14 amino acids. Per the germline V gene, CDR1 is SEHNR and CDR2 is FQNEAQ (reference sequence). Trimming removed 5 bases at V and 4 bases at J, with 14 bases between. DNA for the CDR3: TGTGCCAGCAGCACACGGGACGAGTCCTATGGCTACACCTTC. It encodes CASSTRDESYGYTF.